This T cell receptor (beta chain) was identified in a study of blood T cells in healthy people across ages. PBMCs were isolated at a quantity of at least 6 million per sample. Samples each yielded at least 6 micrograms of total RNA. V gave up 0 bases and J gave up 3 bases, with 13 bases separating them. The germline V gene encodes CDR1 SEHNR and CDR2 FQNEAQ (reference sequence). This CDR3 is 16 amino acids long. Primers used in a second PCR of roughly 6 to 11 cycles were a sample-barcoded 5' primer and a J-beta primer mix. Each cDNA molecule, via a template-switch adaptor with 12 random nucleotides, was tagged. MiXCR was run by TCRdb on the 5' RACE reads, yielding one entry per CDR3 protein. Here the sample spans about 720,000 distinct CDR3 sequences, 20% to 25% being singletons. General study points: Considered underestimates were the diversity estimates obtained from one million T cells.

Comment on this clonotype: What it recognizes is unknown.

The chain employs TRBV7-9 and TRBJ2-3; TRBD2 might be the D (6 bases). Input material: blood. The TCR comes from a man between 70 and 80 years old in good health. CDR3 sequence (DNA): TGTGCCAGCAGCTTAGCGTCGCTAGCGCAGACAGATACGCAGTATTTT. This codes for CASSLASLAQTDTQYF. Drawing the rest from reference TRBV7-9 and TRBJ2-3, the complete variable domain is DTGVSQNPRHKITKRGQNVTFRCDPISEHNRLYWYRQTLGQGPEFLTYFQNEAQLEKSRLLSDRFSAERPKGSFSTLEIQRTEQGDSAMYLCASSLASLAQTDTQYFGPGTRLTVL.